This T cell receptor beta chain derives from a study of tumor-infiltrating lymphocytes in primary liver carcinoma. Study-wide background: Tumor staging was T1-T3 N0M0; sizes spanned about 4.2 to 10 cm across.

Extraction also yielded germline DNA, while blood RNA was obtained from unsorted whole blood. Synthesis of TCR beta cDNA was carried out from 500 ng total RNA with a constant-region primer. ARM-PCR was slightly modified, and three nested multiplex PCR rounds with it gave rise to the TCR beta libraries. The study ran its first two PCR rounds for approximately 10 cycles each, using TRBV1-TRBV30 forward primers and a C-beta reverse primer. TCRdb used MiXCR to reprocess the multiplex PCR reads, holding one entry per CDR3 protein. The data hold 300,000 to 350,000 distinct CDR3 sequences, with nearly 60% observed a single time. The CDR3 extends over 12 amino acids. V was shortened by 6 bases and J by 6 bases, with 10 bases between the two germline ends. Germline V CDR1 and CDR2: MDHEN, SYDVKM. As to this clonotype: Its target is not known.

Study findings and constraints: Without sorting, CD4+ versus CD8+ T cell repertoires were not compared.

This chain connects TRBV28 to TRBJ2-3, with D perhaps TRBD1 or TRBD2 (5 bases each). The TCR originated in a woman between 25 and 40 years old with primary liver carcinoma and hepatitis B virus infection. Specimen: peripheral blood. The CDR3 DNA sequence: TGTGCCAGCAGGTCCTGGGGGGATACGCAGTATTTT. Translated: CASRSWGDTQYF.